The 9 T cell receptor beta chains below come from one sample, sequenced in a study of Tregs in tolerant kidney transplant recipients (dated by TCRdb to the late 2010s). Library prep was done by the immunoSEQ multiplex PCR assay. The table comes from immuneACCESS by way of TCRdb, which keeps in-frame sequences with V and J called. Part of the clones is missing from these tables; in studies checked, under half for an unresolved V gene and the rest for unknown reasons. This sample lists roughly 250,000 clones; roughly four fifths were detected once. The top ten constitute roughly 0.67% of the sample. The sample comprised CD4+ T cells from blood. These receptors originate from a human donor in good health.

The gene calls are TRBV9 and TRBJ2-4; D possibly corresponds to TRBD2 (6 bases). CDR1 is SGDLS and CDR2 is YYNGEE in the germline V gene. The CDR3 contains 14 residues. V was clipped by 4 bases and J by 6 bases, with 14 bases between them. As DNA, the CDR3 is TGTGCCAGCAGCCCGGAGGGCTCGGGAAACATTCAGTACTTC. It specifies CASSPEGSGNIQYF.

This chain links TRBV5-6 with TRBJ2-7; D ambiguous. V was cut by 0 bases and J by 6 bases, with 10 bases left in between. The CDR3 is made up of 13 amino acids. The germline V gene has CDR1 SGHDT and CDR2 YYEEEE. CDR3 DNA sequence: TGTGCCAGCAGCTTGGGACTTAGCTCCGAGCAGTACTTC. Residues: CASSLGLSSEQYF.

The rearrangement links TRBV19 to TRBJ2-1; TRBD2 matches 7 bases. The CDR3 consists of 15 residues. CDR1 is LNHDA and CDR2 is SQIVND in the germline V gene (reference sequence). V lost 5 bases to trimming and J lost 6 bases; unmatched junction nucleotides: 10. The CDR3 region is CASSRFFRGVNEQFF. The CDR3 nucleotides read TGTGCCAGTAGTCGGTTTTTTCGGGGGGTCAATGAGCAGTTCTTC.

The chain uses TRBV5-1 and TRBJ1-2, with D unclear. The CDR3 totals 14 residues. The germline V and J ends were trimmed by 3 bases and 0 bases, with 9 bases remaining between them. Per the germline V gene, CDR1 is SGHRS and CDR2 is YFSETQ. The CDR3 sequence is CASSSLGTNYGYTF. In nucleotides, the CDR3 is TGCGCCAGCAGCTCCCTGGGGACTAACTATGGCTACACCTTC.

The chain couples TRBV4-1 to TRBJ2-7; D may be TRBD1 or TRBD2 (7 bases each). The CDR3 is 14 amino acids. Trimming stripped 5 bases from V and 5 bases from J, with 16 bases between. CDR1 is MGHRA and CDR2 is YSYEKL in the germline V gene. CDR3 nucleotide sequence: TGCGCCAGCAGCGGGGGGAGGGGGCTGAACGAGCAGTACTTC. Its translation is CASSGGRGLNEQYF.

This clone was seen a handful of times. V and J are TRBV29-1 and TRBJ2-7; the match to TRBD2 covers 14 bases. Losses at the gene ends were 6 bases for V and 0 bases for J; bases not matched to a gene: 1. Germline CDR1 is SQVTM and CDR2 is ANQGSEA. The CDR3 totals 14 residues. CDR3 sequence: CSVGTSGSSYEQYF. The CDR3, as DNA: TGCAGCGTGGGGACTAGCGGGAGCTCCTACGAGCAGTACTTC.

The chain is built from TRBV19 and TRBJ2-5; 13 bases match TRBD2. The CDR3 runs to 15 residues. Germline loops: CDR1 LNHDA, CDR2 SQIVND (reference sequence). V shed 9 bases, J shed 4 bases, and the junction held 8 bases outside the gene matches. CDR3 nucleotides: TGTGCCAGCGCTTTACTAGCGGGAGGGGGAGAGACCCAGTACTTC. Translating it yields CASALLAGGGETQYF.

This clone was observed once. This chain joins TRBV30 and TRBJ2-1, with 10 positions matching TRBD2. With V trimmed by 3 bases and J by 5 bases, 7 bases remained unmatched. The CDR3 extends over 15 amino acids. Germline V gene sequence: CDR1 GTSNPN, CDR2 SVGIG (reference sequence). Here the CDR3 reads CAWSGGTSANNEQFF. CDR3 sequence (DNA): TGTGCCTGGAGCGGTGGGACTAGCGCCAACAATGAGCAGTTCTTC.

This clone was observed a handful of times. V is TRBV9 and J is TRBJ1-2, with 9 nucleotides matching TRBD1. The CDR3 sequence is 12 residues long. V lost 8 bases, J lost 7 bases, and 6 bases stayed unmatched. Germline V gives CDR1 SGDLS, CDR2 YYNGEE. CDR3 sequence reads: CARRDRAAGYTF. The CDR3 coding sequence is TGTGCCAGGAGGGACAGGGCCGCTGGCTACACCTTC.